This TCR beta chain stems from a study of T cells after posttransplantation cyclophosphamide. The table came from immunoSEQ multiplex PCR; TCRdb's copy has only in-frame clones and leaves some out. This table holds 12,000 to 15,000 clones, 76% found once. V shed 7 bases and J 6 bases; nucleotides not matched to a gene: 8. The CDR3 is made up of 13 amino acids. Germline V gene sequence: CDR1 SGHRS, CDR2 YFSETQ. This rearrangement joins TRBV5-1 to TRBJ2-3; 7 nucleotides agree with TRBD2. The sequence was collected from a man between 45 and 60 years old. The sequenced material came from memory CD4+ T cells sorted from PBMCs. The CDR3 reads CASGARGDDTQYF. The CDR3 DNA is TGCGCCAGCGGGGCCCGGGGGGACGATACGCAGTATTTT.